This T cell receptor (beta chain) was captured in a study of Ad26.COV2.S vaccination and SARS-CoV-2 variants (dated by TCRdb to the early 2020s). About the investigation overall: Donors in the vaccine arm were drawn from COV1001, a phase I-IIa trial of Ad26.COV2.S in healthy adults that was multicentre, randomized, double-blind and placebo-controlled. Sequencing of the TCRbeta repertoire served to evaluate the specificity and breadth of SARS-CoV-2-reactive T cell receptors following Ad26.COV2.S vaccination. The TCR-sequenced set comprised approximately 32 samples: about 19 Ad26.COV2.S vaccine recipients, 5 placebo recipients and 8 SARS-CoV-2 convalescent individuals. Investigators did not know the trial group allocation while performing experiments and assessing outcomes. Ad26.COV2.S was administered intramuscularly at a dose of 5x10^10 or 1x10^11 viral particles, either as one shot or as two shots given 56 days apart. Trial participants were randomized into five groups of five, in which low-dose or high-dose Ad26.COV2.S was given once or twice, or placebo was given on both occasions. Paper-wide results and their limitations: Comparable non-spike TCR breadth was observed between vaccine and placebo recipients, consistent with only spike being contained in the vaccine. It was noted by the authors that total T cell responses may have been underestimated by the TCR breadth and depth analyses. Substantial breadth of spike-specific CD8+ and CD4+ T cell responses was reported after vaccination. Spike-specific TCR breadth was higher in Ad26.COV2.S recipients than in placebo recipients (P = 0.0014). Comparing responses between vaccine doses or regimens was not something the study was powered to do.

Including cysteine and phenylalanine, the CDR3 has 12 amino acids. Just CDR3 DNA is preserved here, 36 bases in frame from base 1. Trimming removed 3 bases from V and 5 bases from J, leaving 8 bases between the germline ends. The germline V gene encodes CDR1 SGHNT and CDR2 YYREEE (reference sequence). Concerning this clone itself: No antigen is known for it. No clone much larger than this one lies a single base away; base qualities are absent.

Per the publication, the treatment or condition label means: around 19 received Ad26.COV2.S at low or high dose, single or two shots; roughly 5 received placebo; per-sample allocation not given. For vaccine and placebo recipients, the sequenced repertoires came from samples collected on day 63 after the first injection. Between 29 July and 7 August 2020, Cohort 1b enrolled fewer than 30 adults aged 18-55 years at one site in Boston, USA. Ad26.COV2.S consisted of a replication-incompetent adenovirus type 26 vector by which a prefusion-stabilized SARS-CoV-2 spike protein from the original Wuhan strain was expressed. The immunoSEQ Assay was used to sequence TCRbeta CDR3 regions. After extraction, genomic DNA underwent amplification by bias-controlled multiplex PCR, followed by high-throughput sequencing. As for the original processing: To quantify the absolute abundance of every unique TCRbeta CDR3 region, sequences were collapsed and filtered. Usable DNA was measured by amplifying reference genes present in all nucleated cells, and TCRbeta template counts were normalized to that usable DNA to estimate T cell fraction. Repertoire TCRs were annotated as SARS-CoV-2-specific when V gene, CDR3 amino acid sequence and J gene were exactly matched to a known reactive TCR set. The reference SARS-CoV-2 TCR set was derived from MIRA and filtered for enrichment in COVID-19-positive ImmuneCODE repertoires, a step that removed public or cross-reactive TCRs. Based on the MIRA antigens, annotated TCRs were further analysed at the level of specific ORF or position within ORF. Breadth was defined as annotated unique rearrangements over total unique productive rearrangements; depth was the summed frequency of those rearrangements. TCR breadth was compared between groups using two-sided Wilcoxon rank-sum tests. As stored in TCRdb, this immuneACCESS dataset retains in-frame rearrangements with V and J assigned. A fraction of the clones does not appear; measured against another copy, unresolved V genes explain less than half of the discrepancy, and the remainder lacks a known reason. That table supplies the V and J calls and clone size; D and trimming were determined from the DNA. The sample records some 400,000 clones, around nine tenths of which are singletons. Jointly, the top ten make up 1.5% to 2% of the sample.

The material was peripheral blood, obtained in a trial of Ad26.COV2.S vaccine versus placebo. Recombination joined TRBV5-4 with TRBJ2-5, with the D gene not clear enough to name. The receptor was isolated from a person between 18 and 60 years old who received the Ad26.COV2.S COVID-19 vaccine or a placebo. This receptor carries the CDR3 CASSSVGETQYF. The nucleotides are TGTGCCAGCAGCTCAGTGGGGGAGACCCAGTACTTC. The CDR3 plus the reference TRBV5-4 and TRBJ2-5 genes for the other parts give the full variable domain: ETGVTQSPTHLIKTRGQQVTLRCSSQSGHNTVSWYQQALGQGPQFIFQYYREEENGRGNFPPRFSGLQFPNYSSELNVNALELDDSALYLCASSSVGETQYFGPGTRLLVL.